The clone carrying this T cell receptor (beta chain) appeared many times. The data derive from a study of blood T cell repertoires in COVID-19. Study summary: From the United States, Italy and Spain came samples of acute and convalescent COVID-19. PBMCs, B-cell-depleted T cells, or T cells were the source of the cDNA or gDNA that made up the material.

The germline V gene encodes CDR1 SGHDT and CDR2 YYEEEE. Trimming removed 0 bases at V and 11 bases at J, with 14 bases between. The CDR3 is made up of 13 amino acids. Under the authors' procedure: Estimated nucleated cell counts came from reference gene primer amplification. Assay: immunoSEQ multiplex PCR; the TCRdb copy retains only in-frame clones and omits some. Clone size and the V and J calls come from that table; the DNA yielded D and trimming. The sample contains some 45,000 clones, 80% of which appear only once. The source of this sequence is a man aged 65 to 85 with acute or convalescent COVID-19. This chain links TRBV5-6 with TRBJ1-1; weak D call: TRBD1 (5 bases). Material: peripheral blood. The CDR3 region has the DNA TGTGCCAGCAGCTTGGTGACAGTATCCGAGGCTTTCTTT. This encodes CASSLVTVSEAFF.